Below, 9 T cell receptor beta chains from the same sample are listed, as sequenced in a study of blood T cell repertoires in COVID-19. The protocol was immunoSEQ multiplex PCR, while the TCRdb copy is restricted to in-frame clones and leaves out a portion. The sample shows around 320,000 clones, 85% to 90% of them seen only once. Material for sequencing was PBMCs or T cells enriched from blood (not recorded which). The receptors derive from a woman aged 18-30 years with acute COVID-19.

The chain joins TRBV28 to TRBJ1-1; perhaps TRBD1 as D (5 bases). This CDR3 has 15 residues. In germline, CDR1 is MDHEN, CDR2 SYDVKM. Trimming left V 3 bases short and J 2 bases short, with 13 bases between. In DNA, the CDR3 is TGTGCCAGCAGTTTGGCAGGGTGGGGTAACACTGAAGCTTTCTTT. It codes for CASSLAGWGNTEAFF. Full variable domain (rest looked up from reference TRBV28 and TRBJ1-1): DVKVTQSSRYLVKRTGEKVFLECVQDMDHENMFWYRQDPGLGLRLIYFSYDVKMKEKGDIPEGYSVSREKKERFSLILESASTNQTSMYLCASSLAGWGNTEAFFGQGTRLTVV.

Only one count was recorded for this clone. The genes are TRBV6-5 and TRBJ1-2; TRBD1 is a possible D gene (5 bases). The germline V gene encodes CDR1 MNHEY and CDR2 SVGAGI. The CDR3 totals 11 residues. V was trimmed by 7 bases and J by 5 bases, leaving 8 bases between them. CDR3 region: CASISGYGYTF. The CDR3 DNA is TGTGCCAGCATTTCAGGGTATGGCTACACCTTC.

J is TRBJ1-1 and V is TRBV5-1, with 11 nucleotides matching TRBD1. This CDR3 has 14 amino acids. The V gene end was trimmed by 4 bases and the J gene end by 3 bases; junction bases not matched to a gene: 2. Germline V lookup: CDR1 SGHRS, CDR2 YFSETQ. The CDR3 nucleotides read TGCGCCAGCAGCAGGGGACAGGGGGACACTGAAGCTTTCTTT. It codes for CASSRGQGDTEAFF. Complete variable domain (other parts from reference TRBV5-1 and TRBJ1-1): KAGVTQTPRYLIKTRGQQVTLSCSPISGHRSVSWYQQTPGQGLQFLFEYFSETQRNKGNFPGRFSGRQFSNSRSEMNVSTLELGDSALYLCASSRGQGDTEAFFGQGTRLTVV.

As for this clone: The sample holds other DNA sequences that translate to the same CDR3. The chain carries TRBV5-1 and TRBJ2-6; D may be TRBD1 (6 bases). This CDR3 has 15 residues. V gave up 1 base and J gave up 1 base, with 6 bases separating them. Germline loops: CDR1 SGHRS, CDR2 YFSETQ. Here the CDR3 reads CASSLTGSGANVLTF. The CDR3 DNA sequence: TGCGCCAGCAGCTTGACAGGGTCTGGGGCCAACGTCCTGACTTTC.

The J gene is TRBJ2-5, the V gene TRBV29-1; 7 bases line up with TRBD1. The CDR3 has 13 amino acids. J was trimmed by 1 base and V by 3 bases; bases with no gene match: 2. CDR1 and CDR2 (germline): SQVTM, ANQGSEA. The CDR3 DNA reads as TGCAGCGTTGACGGGACAGCCCAAGAGACCCAGTACTTC. Protein sequence: CSVDGTAQETQYF.

The chain links TRBV5-5 to TRBJ1-6, with 7 nucleotides matching TRBD1. CDR1 and CDR2 (germline): SGHKS, YYEKEE (reference sequence). With 8 bases clipped from V and 5 bases from J, the junction kept 4 bases outside the gene matches. There are 13 residues in the CDR3. For the CDR3, the DNA is TGTGCCAGTCACAGGGGAAATAATTCACCCCTCCACTTT. It translates to CASHRGNNSPLHF.

The rearrangement joins TRBV19 to TRBJ1-4; a weak D match, TRBD1 (5 bases). Germline V lookup: CDR1 LNHDA, CDR2 SQIVND (reference sequence). V dropped 3 bases and J dropped 6 bases, with 17 bases sitting between them. The CDR3 covers 16 residues. CDR3 in DNA: TGTGCCAGTAGTATCCCTGGGGGGGTCGGAGATGAAAAACTGTTTTTT. Translation: CASSIPGGVGDEKLFF.

DNA for the CDR3: TGTGCCAGCACCGATAGGGGACAGCAAGAGACCCAGTACTTC. Its translation is CASTDRGQQETQYF. This chain uses TRBV6-5 with TRBJ2-5; TRBD1 matches 7 bases. There are 14 residues in the CDR3. Germline-derived CDR1 and CDR2 are MNHEY and SVGAGI. V was clipped by 7 bases and J by 2 bases; unmatched bases: 7.

As to this clone: At the DNA level, this CDR3 is encoded by other sequences in the same sample as well. The rearrangement joins TRBV27 to TRBJ2-1, with 11 bases matching TRBD2. Per the germline V gene, CDR1 is MNHEY and CDR2 is SMNVEV (reference sequence). CDR3 length: 15 residues. Trimming cost V 6 bases and J 4 bases; bases outside gene matches: 5. The CDR3 loop is CASRVGTSGYNEQFF. For the CDR3, the DNA is TGTGCCAGCAGGGTCGGGACTAGCGGATACAATGAGCAGTTCTTC.